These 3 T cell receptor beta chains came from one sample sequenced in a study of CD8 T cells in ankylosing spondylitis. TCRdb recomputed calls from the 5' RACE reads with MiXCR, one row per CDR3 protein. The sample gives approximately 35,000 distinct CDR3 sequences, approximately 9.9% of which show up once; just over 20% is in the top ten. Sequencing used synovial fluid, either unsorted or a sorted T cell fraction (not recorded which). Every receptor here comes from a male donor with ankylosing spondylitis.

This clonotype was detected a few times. Here the CDR3 reads CASSKRRGNIQYF. Written as DNA, the CDR3 is TGTGCCAGCAGCAAACGAAGGGGAAACATTCAGTACTTC. The genes are TRBV21-1 and TRBJ2-4; TRBD1, as called in the table, went unchecked against the DNA. TRBV21-1 corresponds to a pseudogene. The length of the CDR3 is 13 residues.

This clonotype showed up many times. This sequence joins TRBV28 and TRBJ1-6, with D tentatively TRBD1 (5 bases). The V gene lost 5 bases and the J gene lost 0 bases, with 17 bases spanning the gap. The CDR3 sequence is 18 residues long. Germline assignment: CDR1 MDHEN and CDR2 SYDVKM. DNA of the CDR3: TGTGCCAGCAGTACCCCTTTTACAGGAATCTCCTATAATTCACCCCTCCACTTT. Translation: CASSTPFTGISYNSPLHF.

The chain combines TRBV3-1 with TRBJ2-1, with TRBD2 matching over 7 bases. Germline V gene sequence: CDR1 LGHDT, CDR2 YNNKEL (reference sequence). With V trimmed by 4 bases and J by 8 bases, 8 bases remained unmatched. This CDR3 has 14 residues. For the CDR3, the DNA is TGTGCCAGCAGCCCCGGGACTATTTGGGATGAGCAGTTCTTC. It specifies CASSPGTIWDEQFF.